This is a list of T cell receptor beta chains from one sample in a study of blood T cell repertoires in COVID-19. Produced via immunoSEQ multiplex PCR; TCRdb's table is partial and in-frame only. The table has about 44,000 clones, about 85% seen once. Sequenced material: peripheral blood. Receptor source: a woman aged 80 or over in a cohort sampled during active or convalescent COVID-19. The CDR3 runs from the conserved cysteine through the conserved F or W. Each record gives: clone size, D gene, V gene, CDR3 length, J gene, CDR3 DNA, CDR3 protein. D genes are given only for firm matches. Only part of the rows carry a size: once, few, many, or a class if the clone is expanded.

>once|.|TRBV28|15|TRBJ2-7
TGTGCCAGCAGTTTTGGCGGGCCTAGCTCCTACGAGCAGTACTTC
CASSFGGPSSYEQYF
>.|.|TRBV5-4|13|TRBJ1-1
TGTGCCAGCAGCGAGACAGGGAACACTGAAGCTTTCTTT
CASSETGNTEAFF
>.|.|TRBV19|13|TRBJ1-4
TGTGCCAGTAGTGGTCTGCTCGGTGAAAAACTGTTTTTT
CASSGLLGEKLFF
>.|TRBD1|TRBV15|16|TRBJ1-2
TGTGCCACCAGCAGAGTCCCCGGTAAGGGGGCTGATGGCTACACCTTC
CATSRVPGKGADGYTF
>.|TRBD2|TRBV4-1|17|TRBJ2-1
TGCGCCAGCAGCCAAGAGGTCCGTCTAGCGGGGATCAATGAGCAGTTCTTC
CASSQEVRLAGINEQFF
>.|.|TRBV19|12|TRBJ2-7
TGTGCCACCTCAGGGAGGTCCTACGAGCAGTACTTC
CATSGRSYEQYF
>.|.|TRBV27|14|TRBJ1-4
TGTGCCAGCAGTTTCAAATCAACTAATGAAAAACTGTTTTTT
CASSFKSTNEKLFF
>once|TRBD1|TRBV5-4|15|TRBJ2-5
TGTGCCAGCAGCTCTCGGACAGGGCATCAAGAGACCCAGTACTTC
CASSSRTGHQETQYF
>.|TRBD1|TRBV5-6|16|TRBJ2-7
TGTGCCAGCAGCTTGGCCGGGACAGGGGGCTCCTACGAGCAGTACTTC
CASSLAGTGGSYEQYF
>.|TRBD1|TRBV18|14|TRBJ2-7
TGTGCCAGCTCACCCCGGACAGGCTCCTACGAGCAGTACTTC
CASSPRTGSYEQYF
>few|.|TRBV18|15|TRBJ1-3
TGTGCCAGCTCACCAATACAGGGTTCTGGAAACACCATATATTTT
CASSPIQGSGNTIYF
>.|TRBD1|TRBV29-1|12|TRBJ2-2
TGCAGCGTTAACAGGGGGCCCGGGGAGCTGTTTTTT
CSVNRGPGELFF
>.|TRBD1|TRBV18|15|TRBJ2-3
TGTGCCAGCTCACCACCGGGACAGGGGTCAGATACGCAGTATTTT
CASSPPGQGSDTQYF
>.|.|TRBV27|15|TRBJ2-2
TGTGCCAGCACCCTGTCAAGGGGGAAAACCGGGGAGCTGTTTTTT
CASTLSRGKTGELFF
>.|.|TRBV5-4|13|TRBJ2-7
TGTGCCAGCAGCTTGGACACCTCCTACGAGCAGTACTTC
CASSLDTSYEQYF
>.|TRBD2|TRBV9|15|TRBJ2-1
TGTGCCAGCAGCGTAGGAGCGGGGGCTTACAATGAGCAGTTCTTC
CASSVGAGAYNEQFF
>.|TRBD1|TRBV7-9|16|TRBJ2-7
TGTGCCAGCAGCTTACGGGACAGGGGGCGCGTGTACGAGCAGTACTTC
CASSLRDRGRVYEQYF
>.|.|TRBV5-1|16|TRBJ2-1
TGCGCCAGCAGCTTTGGCGGGGTAGGGCTGATCAATGAGCAGTTCTTC
CASSFGGVGLINEQFF
>.|TRBD2|TRBV5-1|15|TRBJ2-2
TGCGCCAGCAGCTGGGCCGGGGACGGGGGGGCGGAGCTGTTTTTT
CASSWAGDGGAELFF
>.|TRBD2|TRBV30|16|TRBJ2-5
TGTGCCTGGAGTTTTGGGACTAGCGGGAGGAAAGAGACCCAGTACTTC
CAWSFGTSGRKETQYF
>.|.|TRBV11-3|16|TRBJ1-1
TGTGCCAGCAGCACGCCAAAGGCGAGCACAGAGACTGAAGCTTTCTTT
CASSTPKASTETEAFF
>.|TRBD1|TRBV6-5|14|TRBJ2-1
TGTGCCAGCAGGGGGACAGGGGACGCAAGTGAGCAGTTCTTC
CASRGTGDASEQFF
>.|.|TRBV5-8|15|TRBJ1-5
TGTGCCAGCAGACCTACCGGGTTGTGGAGTCAGCCCCAGCATTTT
CASRPTGLWSQPQHF
>.|.|TRBV9|14|TRBJ1-2
TGTGCCAGCAGCACCGCCCAGGGCCCTTATGGCTACACCTTC
CASSTAQGPYGYTF
>.|TRBD1|TRBV30|15|TRBJ2-5
TGTGCCTGGGGTAAAAGGACAGGGGGCTTTGAGACCCAGTACTTC
CAWGKRTGGFETQYF
>.|.|TRBV6-4|15|TRBJ2-1
TGTGCCAGCAGTGACTCGGGGAGCTCCTACAATGAGCAGTTCTTC
CASSDSGSSYNEQFF
>.|TRBD1|TRBV5-6|15|TRBJ1-4
TGTGCCAGCAGCTCGACCGACAGGGTCCATGAAAAACTGTTTTTT
CASSSTDRVHEKLFF
>.|TRBD1|TRBV6-6|15|TRBJ1-2
TGTGCCAGCAGTTACCCCTCCCGGACAGGGTCGGGCTACACCTTC
CASSYPSRTGSGYTF
>.|.|TRBV20-1|11|TRBJ1-1
TGCAGTGCTGCGAGGGAGGAGAAAGCTTTCTTT
CSAAREEKAFF
>.|.|TRBV18|14|TRBJ1-1
TGTGCCAGCTCACGTCGGGGGACGGACACTGAAGCTTTCTTT
CASSRRGTDTEAFF
>.|.|TRBV5-1|14|TRBJ1-5
TGCGCCAGCAGCTTGGACGGGGGAAATCAGCCCCAGCATTTT
CASSLDGGNQPQHF
>.|TRBD1|TRBV5-4|13|TRBJ2-7
TGTGCCAGCAGCTGGACAGGCTCGGACGAGCAGTACTTC
CASSWTGSDEQYF
>.|TRBD2|TRBV3-1/TRBV3-2|14|TRBJ2-1
TGTGCCAGCAGTCCGACTAGCGGGAGGGCCCGGCAGTTCTTC
CASSPTSGRARQFF
>.|TRBD2|TRBV24-1|17|TRBJ2-1
TGTGCCACCAGTGATCTGGGACTAGCGGGAGGTAAACGGGAGCAGTTCTTC
CATSDLGLAGGKREQFF
>.|.|TRBV20-1|11|TRBJ2-1
TGCAGTGCCTATCGGGGATATGAGCAGTTCTTC
CSAYRGYEQFF